The 8 T cell receptor beta chains reported below all come from one sample, sequenced in a study of shared T cell receptors in the human thymus. Sequencing was performed with immunoSEQ multiplex PCR; in TCRdb, only in-frame clones are kept and a portion is missing. The sample includes 640,000 or so clones, approximately 87% seen only once; the top ten take about 0.0094%. These sequences were also reported in another study, on human thymus T cells.

The sequencing sample was made of thymocytes. The receptors derive from a boy younger than two with a congenital heart defect.

J is TRBJ2-5 and V is TRBV12-5; 12 nucleotides align to TRBD2. Germline V gives CDR1 LGHNT, CDR2 FRNRAP. The ends lost 6 bases at V and 5 bases at J; junction bases unmatched: 7. This CDR3 has 15 amino acids. In DNA, the CDR3 is TGTGCTAGTGGACAGACTAGCGGGAGAACGGAGACCCAGTACTTC. This translates into CASGQTSGRTETQYF.

This chain connects TRBV10-3 to TRBJ2-2; a weak D match, TRBD2 (7 bases). Germline CDR1 reads ENHRY; CDR2 reads SYGVKD. The CDR3 is 13 amino acids. Trimming cost V 10 bases and J 4 bases, with 13 bases left between them. CDR3 nucleotide sequence: TGTGCCACCGCGGGGGCCTTCACCGGGGAGCTGTTTTTT. Translation gives CATAGAFTGELFF.

Here the CDR3 reads CASSFSDRAIHTEAFF. The CDR3 DNA sequence: TGTGCCAGCAGCTTTTCTGACAGGGCGATTCACACTGAAGCTTTCTTT. This sequence joins TRBV7-2 and TRBJ1-1; 7 bases fit TRBD1. The CDR3 covers 16 residues. Trimming took 3 bases from V and 3 from J; bases not matched to a gene: 10. The V gene's germline CDR1 is SGHTA and CDR2 FQGNSA. The whole variable domain, remainder taken from reference TRBV7-2 and TRBJ1-1, is GAGVSQSPSNKVTEKGKDVELRCDPISGHTALYWYRQSLGQGLEFLIYFQGNSAPDKSGLPSDRFSAERTGGSVSTLTIQRTQQEDSAVYLCASSFSDRAIHTEAFFGQGTRLTVV.

The chain recombines TRBV5-3 with TRBJ1-2; 10 bases are shared with TRBD1. TRBV5-3 counts as an open reading frame of uncertain function. V was pared by 2 bases and J by 0 bases, with 1 base of the junction left unmatched. The CDR3 is 15 amino acids. CDR3 protein: CARSLDRGPNYGYTF. The CDR3 nucleotides read TGTGCCAGAAGCTTAGACAGGGGGCCTAACTATGGCTACACCTTC.

The rearrangement uses TRBV19 and TRBJ2-1; D unclear. The CDR3 runs to 13 residues. Germline V lookup: CDR1 LNHDA, CDR2 SQIVND (reference sequence). V lost 2 bases to trimming and J lost 8 bases, with 10 bases between them. CDR3 sequence (DNA): TGTGCCAGTAGTATAAGTGAGAACCATGAGCAGTTCTTC. This codes for CASSISENHEQFF.

V is TRBV7-2 and J is TRBJ2-3; 12 bases align to TRBD2. After removal of 5 bases from V and 6 bases from J, the junction contained 3 bases not matched to a gene. The germline CDR1 and CDR2 sequences are SGHTA and FQGNSA. This CDR3 spans 14 amino acids. The CDR3 DNA reads as TGTGCCAGCAGCACCGGACTAGCGGGGGATACGCAGTATTTT. Its protein is CASSTGLAGDTQYF.

V usage is TRBV25-1 and J usage is TRBJ2-3; 7 nucleotides align to TRBD1. The V segment lost 4 bases and the J segment 2 bases; nucleotides outside the gene matches: 9. The CDR3 loop spans 16 amino acids. Germline V lookup: CDR1 MGHDK, CDR2 SYGVNS. The CDR3 is CASSAEDRSFTDTQYF. DNA of the CDR3: TGTGCCAGCAGTGCCGAGGACAGGAGTTTCACAGATACGCAGTATTTT. Based on the CDR3 plus reference TRBV25-1 and TRBJ2-3, the full variable domain is EADIYQTPRYLVIGTGKKITLECSQTMGHDKMYWYQQDPGMELHLIHYSYGVNSTEKGDLSSESTVSRIRTEHFPLTLESARPSHTSQYLCASSAEDRSFTDTQYFGPGTRLTVL.

This chain connects TRBV19 to TRBJ1-6; TRBD1 aligns across 12 bases. J lost 9 bases, V lost 2 bases, and 8 bases had no gene match. The germline V gene has CDR1 LNHDA and CDR2 SQIVND (reference sequence). CDR3 length equals 17 residues. The CDR3 coding sequence is TGTGCCAGTAGTATACCCCCAAGGGACAGGGGGCCTTCACCCCTCCACTTT. This codes for CASSIPPRDRGPSPLHF. Using reference TRBV19 and TRBJ1-6 for the parts outside the CDR3, the full variable domain is DGGITQSPKYLFRKEGQNVTLSCEQNLNHDAMYWYRQDPGQGLRLIYYSQIVNDFQKGDIAEGYSVSREKKESFPLTVTSAQKNPTAFYLCASSIPPRDRGPSPLHFGNGTRLTVT.